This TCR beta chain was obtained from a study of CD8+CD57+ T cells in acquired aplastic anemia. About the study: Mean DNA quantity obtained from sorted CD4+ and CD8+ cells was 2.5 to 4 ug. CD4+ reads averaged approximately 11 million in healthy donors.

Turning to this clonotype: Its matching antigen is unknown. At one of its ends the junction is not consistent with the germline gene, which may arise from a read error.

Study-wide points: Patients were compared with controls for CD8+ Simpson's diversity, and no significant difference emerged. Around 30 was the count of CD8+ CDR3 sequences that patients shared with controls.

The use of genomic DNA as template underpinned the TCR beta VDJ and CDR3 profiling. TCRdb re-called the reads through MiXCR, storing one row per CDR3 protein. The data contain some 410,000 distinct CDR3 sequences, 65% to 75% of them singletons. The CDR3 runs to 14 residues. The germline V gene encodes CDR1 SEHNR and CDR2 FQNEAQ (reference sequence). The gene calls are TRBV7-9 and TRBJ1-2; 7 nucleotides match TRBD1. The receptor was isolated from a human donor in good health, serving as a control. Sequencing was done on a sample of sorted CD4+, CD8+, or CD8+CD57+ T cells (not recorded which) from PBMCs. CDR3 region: CATRLQGQNQETQF. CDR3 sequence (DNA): TGTGCCACCAGGTTACAGGGGCAGAACCAAGAGACCCAGTTC. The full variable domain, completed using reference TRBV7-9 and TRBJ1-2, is DTGVSQNPRHKITKRGQNVTFRCDPISEHNRLYWYRQTLGQGPEFLTYFQNEAQLEKSRLLSDRFSAERPKGSFSTLEIQRTEQGDSAMYLCATRLQGQNQETQFGSGTRLTVV.